The entry below describes one T cell receptor (beta chain). Its antigen target is currently unknown. One base away there is no much larger clone; base qualities are not given. Patients with ophthalmopathy had moderately to severely active disease, with a Clinical Activity Score of 3 or more, a NOSPECS grade of 4 or more, and a disease duration of less than 3 months. Patients with other autoimmune diseases, uncontrolled infections, pregnancy or lactation were excluded from the study. Diagnosis relied on clinical symptoms, serum thyroxine, TRAb, thyroid ultrasound and orbital computed tomography. PBMCs were isolated from 8 to 10 ml of fresh peripheral blood by Ficoll-Paque density gradient centrifugation. Trizol reagent was used to extract the total RNA, and its quality was then checked on an Agilent 2100 Bioanalyzer. This entry comes from a study of Graves' ophthalmopathy and Graves' hyperthyroidism (dated by TCRdb to the late 2010s). Turning to the overall study: Peripheral blood was collected at initial diagnosis, prior to any treatment. The roughly 91 discovery patients were randomly split 7:3 into training and test sets. The study used signatures of the TCR beta repertoire to tell Graves' ophthalmopathy apart from Graves' hyperthyroidism and to predict which patients would progress to ophthalmopathy. To explore V-J signatures distinguishing ophthalmopathy from hyperthyroidism, a discovery set of approximately 100 patients (around 42 ophthalmopathy, over 55 stable hyperthyroidism) was enrolled. After sampling, hyperthyroidism patients received methimazole starting at 30 mg daily, and ophthalmopathy patients received high-dose intravenous methylprednisolone. An independent validation cohort was composed of approximately 19 hyperthyroidism patients and about 16 patients who later progressed from hyperthyroidism to ophthalmopathy. In total, approximately 140 blood samples were TCR-sequenced: around 42 ophthalmopathy, under 85 hyperthyroidism and roughly 17 hyperthyroidism-to-ophthalmopathy patients. In over 5 hyperthyroidism patients, the T-cell repertoires found in thyroid tissue were compared with those found in blood.

Trimming takes 0 bases from V and 4 bases from J, and the germline ends sit 16 bases apart. CDR1 and CDR2, per the germline V gene, are MGHRA and YSYEKL. There are 16 amino acids in the CDR3, from cysteine to phenylalanine inclusive. Only the CDR3 part of the read is kept: 48 bases, read in frame from the first base. For repertoire sequencing, the TCR beta CDR3 regions were amplified from RNA transcripts. The first round was an RT-PCR using HTBI primers with the Qiagen OneStep RT-PCR kit, and this first round was followed by a second-round multiplex PCR, then size selection and purification. The libraries underwent paired-end sequencing with 100 bp reads on an Illumina HiSeq2000. The published analysis was carried out like this. Reads were processed with SOAPnuke, discarding reads with adapters, uncalled bases, mean Phred below 15, or no exact constant-primer or identifier match. COPE v1.2.5 was used to merge the high-quality paired reads. Clonotypes were defined as unique nucleotide sequences and were aligned to IMGT TRB V, D and J references using MiTCR v1.1. Only V-J combinations with frequency above 0.0001 were analysed, covering over 98% of repertoires. A TCR clonal expansion and chaos score per V-J combination was defined as the ratio of F50 clonal expansion to chaos observed in the TCRdist matrix. Welch's t-statistics and random forest were used to reduce features to about 13 V-J combinations, which were fed into a naive Bayes classifier. Thyroid-blood repertoire similarity was quantified with the Morisita-Horn index. TCRdb took the public reads, trimmed them with fastp at Q25, ran MiXCR for clone calling and kept in-frame beta chains. Entries are consolidated by CDR3 protein sequence, retaining the most common genes and DNA. The V and J calls were determined by TCRdb, not by the authors. The sample has almost 400,000 distinct CDR3 sequences on record, about 17% of them singletons. The top ten clonotypes cover 1.5% to 2% of the sample.

Overall results and qualifications from the work: Most of the expanded thyroid clonotypes with a frequency above 0.001 were also detected in blood, and it was suggested that the thyroid immune response may be reflected by blood repertoires. No statistical method was used to predetermine the sample size, and group allocation was not hidden from the investigators. In validation, the model predicted ophthalmopathy progression with about 71% sensitivity and roughly 78% specificity; about a dozen predicted patients were CT-confirmed with GO in a median of around 6 months. In cross-validation, the 13-signature model distinguished ophthalmopathy from stable hyperthyroidism with around 90% sensitivity and roughly 81% specificity, while in the test set the corresponding values were 80% and 75%.

The clonotype comes from a young woman with Graves' ophthalmopathy. Donor details come from another sample of the same person, matched by shared clones. The sequencing input was peripheral blood. The rearranged chain carries TRBV4-1 and TRBJ2-7; possibly the D gene is TRBD2, per 6 matching bases. The sequence in DNA is TGCGCCAGCAGCCAAGAAGGTTCCACTGGGAGGTACGAGCAGTACTTC. This encodes CASSQEGSTGRYEQYF.